The 20 T cell receptor beta chains listed next were all sequenced from one sample in a study of blood T cell repertoires in COVID-19. This table comes from immunoSEQ multiplex PCR, and its TCRdb copy is limited to in-frame clones, with some not included. The profile shows about 190,000 clones, less than 80% of them singletons. Material: peripheral blood. The receptors here all came from a man between 50 and 59 years old who had recovered from COVID-19.

The chain employs TRBV6-1 and TRBJ1-5, with a tentative D call TRBD1 (5 bases). This CDR3 is built from 14 residues. Deletions cut 2 bases from V and 4 bases from J, with 9 bases between. Germline CDR1 reads MNHNS; CDR2 reads SASEGT. CDR3: CASSESSGNQPQHF. Here the CDR3 DNA reads TGTGCCAGCAGTGAATCATCAGGGAATCAGCCCCAGCATTTT.

V and J are TRBV12-2 and TRBJ2-3; TRBD2, the D gene given by the table, was not confirmed from the DNA. TRBV12-2 is marked as a pseudogene. This CDR3 is built from 16 residues. The CDR3 nucleotides read TGTGCAAGTCGCGATGGACTAGCGGGAGGATCAGATACGCAGTATTTT. Translated, it gives CASRDGLAGGSDTQYF.

The chain is built from TRBV4-3 and TRBJ2-2; 9 bases fit TRBD2. The CDR3 loop spans 18 amino acids. The germline V gene encodes CDR1 LGHNA and CDR2 YSLEER. V gave up 0 bases and J gave up 0 bases; unmatched junction bases: 5. The CDR3 protein is CASSQEPSGTANTGELFF. As DNA, the CDR3 is TGCGCCAGCAGCCAAGAACCTAGCGGGACCGCGAACACCGGGGAGCTGTTTTTT.

The chain has TRBV11-2 and TRBJ2-3, with unresolved D. V lost 1 base and J 2 bases, leaving 7 bases between the germline ends. The CDR3 has 14 residues. The germline gives CDR1 SGHAT, CDR2 FQNNGV. As DNA, the CDR3 is TGTGCCAGCAGCTTAGGTACAGTCACAGATACGCAGTATTTT. Amino acid sequence: CASSLGTVTDTQYF.

V usage is TRBV13 and J usage is TRBJ2-7; TRBD2 matches at 8 bases. Germline loops: CDR1 PRHDT, CDR2 FYEKMQ (reference sequence). The CDR3 spans 14 residues. J lost 0 bases, V lost 5 bases, and 3 bases had no gene match. The CDR3 DNA follows: TGTGCCAGCAGCATTAGCGGGGTCTCCTACGAGCAGTACTTC. It yields the protein CASSISGVSYEQYF.

The chain joins TRBV6-6 to TRBJ2-2; TRBD2 is a possible D gene (5 bases). V was trimmed by 2 bases and J by 6 bases, leaving 10 bases between them. The CDR3 runs to 14 residues. Germline loops: CDR1 MNHNY, CDR2 SVGAGI (reference sequence). The CDR3, as DNA: TGTGCCAGCAGTTACGCTAGCATTTCCGGGGAGCTGTTTTTT. Translated: CASSYASISGELFF.

The chain couples TRBV6-5 to TRBJ1-5, with a weak D call TRBD1 (6 bases). The V gene's germline CDR1 is MNHEY and CDR2 SVGAGI. The ends were cut back, 6 bases at V and 8 bases at J, with 17 bases in the middle. The CDR3 has 14 amino acids. CDR3 in amino acids: CASRSTGPGEPQHF. Here the CDR3 DNA reads TGTGCCAGCAGATCGACAGGCCCAGGTGAGCCCCAGCATTTT.

This sequence joins TRBV4-3 and TRBJ1-2; TRBD1 aligns across 9 bases. The CDR3 covers 18 residues. V lost 0 bases, J lost 6 bases, and 14 bases stayed unmatched. The V gene's germline CDR1 is LGHNA and CDR2 YSLEER. CDR3 nucleotide sequence: TGCGCCAGCAGCCAAGATTACGGGACAGGGAGGATTGAACATGGCTACACCTTC. Amino acids: CASSQDYGTGRIEHGYTF.

The rearrangement links TRBV24-1 to TRBJ2-3; 11 bases fit TRBD1. There are 16 residues in the CDR3. The V gene end was trimmed by 3 bases and the J gene end by 6 bases; junction bases not matched to a gene: 7. The germline CDR1 and CDR2 sequences are KGHDR and SFDVKD. The CDR3, as DNA: TGTGCCACCAGTGATAGGACAGGGGGCCTTCAGGATACGCAGTATTTT. Protein sequence: CATSDRTGGLQDTQYF.

The chain carries TRBV19 and TRBJ2-7, with TRBD1 matching 10 bases. The CDR3 loop spans 17 amino acids. CDR1 LNHDA and CDR2 SQIVND come from the germline V gene (reference sequence). The V and J ends lost 2 bases and 2 bases, in that order; junction bases with no gene match: 9. The CDR3 sequence is CASSISSFGQGAYEQYF. CDR3 sequence (DNA): TGTGCCAGTAGTATATCGTCTTTCGGACAGGGGGCCTACGAGCAGTACTTC.

This clone came up once. The CDR3 reads CASSLAGGSSYEQYF. As DNA, the CDR3 is TGTGCCAGCAGCTTAGCGGGCGGGAGCTCCTACGAGCAGTACTTC. The genes are TRBV7-2 and TRBJ2-7; the match to TRBD2 covers 7 bases. This CDR3 has 15 residues. V trimming: 0 bases; J trimming: 0 bases; junction bases outside the gene matches: 2. Germline V gene data show CDR1 as SGHTA and CDR2 as FQGNSA.

The chain employs TRBV6-5 and TRBJ1-2; 8 bases map to TRBD1. Trimming cost V 6 bases and J 5 bases; bases outside gene matches: 5. Germline V CDR1 and CDR2: MNHEY, SVGAGI. CDR3 length: 13 residues. CDR3 in DNA: TGTGCCAGCAGACCGGGACAGGCATATGGCTACACCTTC. Translated: CASRPGQAYGYTF.

This sequence joins TRBV7-8 and TRBJ1-2; 7 nucleotides match TRBD1. CDR1 and CDR2 from the germline V gene are SGHVS and FQNEAQ. The V segment lost 5 bases and the J segment 2 bases; nucleotides outside the gene matches: 14. This CDR3 is 17 amino acids long. CDR3 nucleotide sequence: TGTGCCAGCAGCAGTACCGGGACAGCGAGGACCAACTATGGCTACACCTTC. This gives the protein CASSSTGTARTNYGYTF.

The sample holds a few counts of this clone. The chain combines TRBV13 with TRBJ2-5; D is possibly TRBD2 (5 bases). The CDR3 runs to 15 residues. The V gene's germline CDR1 is PRHDT and CDR2 FYEKMQ (reference sequence). Trimming took 6 bases from V and 7 from J, leaving 21 bases between them. Here the CDR3 reads CASSSAPTREGTQYF. The CDR3, as DNA: TGTGCCAGCAGTTCTGCCCCGACCAGAGAGGGGACCCAGTACTTC. Using reference TRBV13 and TRBJ2-5 for the parts outside the CDR3, the full variable domain is AAGVIQSPRHLIKEKRETATLKCYPIPRHDTVYWYQQGPGQDPQFLISFYEKMQSDKGSIPDRFSAQQFSDYHSELNMSSLELGDSALYFCASSSAPTREGTQYFGPGTRLLVL.

The V gene is TRBV19, the J gene TRBJ1-1; D may be TRBD1 (5 bases). The CDR3 is 11 amino acids. Trimming shortened V by 8 bases and J by 5 bases, and 9 bases separated the two germline ends. Germline CDR1 reads LNHDA; CDR2 reads SQIVND (reference sequence). Written as DNA, the CDR3 is TGTGCCAGTGCAGGGCTGACTGAAGCTTTCTTT. Residues: CASAGLTEAFF.

This clone was recorded a few times. Other DNA sequences of this sample code for an identical CDR3. V gene TRBV12-3 or TRBV12-4 combines with J gene TRBJ2-7, with 8 bases lining up with TRBD1. The CDR3 runs to 13 residues. Trimming at V came to 2 bases and at J to 4 bases, leaving 1 base not matched to a gene. The CDR3 loop is CASSLQGAYEQYF. CDR3 bases: TGTGCCAGCAGTTTACAGGGGGCTTACGAGCAGTACTTC.

The gene calls are TRBV7-2 and TRBJ2-1; TRBD1 might be the D (6 bases). The CDR3 is 13 residues long. Deletions cut 2 bases from V and 14 bases from J, with 16 bases between. Germline CDR1 is SGHTA and CDR2 is FQGNSA. CDR3 DNA: TGTGCCAGCAGCTTACACACGGAACAGGGTGAGTTCTTC. Its protein product is CASSLHTEQGEFF.

This clone was observed a single time. The V gene is TRBV5-4, the J gene TRBJ1-2, with a tentative D call TRBD1 (6 bases). CDR3 length equals 14 residues. CDR1 and CDR2 from the germline V gene are SGHNT and YYREEE (reference sequence). V was pared by 2 bases and J by 7 bases, with 15 bases between. For the CDR3, the DNA is TGTGCCAGCAGCTTCGTGGGGGCCGAGGTTGGCTACACCTTC. It specifies CASSFVGAEVGYTF. Full variable domain (outside the CDR3, taken from reference TRBV5-4 and TRBJ1-2): ETGVTQSPTHLIKTRGQQVTLRCSSQSGHNTVSWYQQALGQGPQFIFQYYREEENGRGNFPPRFSGLQFPNYSSELNVNALELDDSALYLCASSFVGAEVGYTFGSGTRLTVV.

This clone showed up just a few times. This chain joins TRBV5-6 and TRBJ2-7; possible D gene TRBD2, 6 bases. The ends were cut back, 1 base at V and 4 bases at J, with 15 bases in the middle. Germline loops: CDR1 SGHDT, CDR2 YYEEEE. The CDR3 contains 15 residues. CDR3 residues: CASSLPGGGTYEQYF. Here the CDR3 DNA reads TGTGCCAGCAGCTTGCCCGGGGGAGGCACATACGAGCAGTACTTC.

This clone was seen just once. The V call is TRBV3-1 (or the pseudogene TRBV3-2), the J call TRBJ2-3, with 7 bases fitting TRBD1. The CDR3 is made up of 12 amino acids. The junction had 0 bases not matched to a gene; V was cut back by 3 bases and J by 6 bases. The germline V gene encodes CDR1 LGHDT and CDR2 YNNKEL (reference sequence). This CDR3 is CASSQGQDTQYF. In DNA, the CDR3 is TGTGCCAGCAGCCAGGGACAGGATACGCAGTATTTT.